Shown below are 28 T cell receptor beta chains from a single sample sequenced in a study of shared clonotypes between healthy human individuals. The table came from immunoSEQ multiplex PCR; TCRdb's copy has only in-frame clones and leaves some out. The sample has a few hundred thousand clones, roughly 97% seen once. Sample: naive CD4+ T cells sorted from blood. As to subset: CD45RA+ positively selected. All receptors come from a woman aged 25 to 39 in good health.

The genes are TRBV7-9 and TRBJ1-4, with a possible D match to TRBD1 (6 bases). Per the germline V gene, CDR1 is SEHNR and CDR2 is FQNEAQ (reference sequence). This CDR3 comprises 14 residues. V was trimmed by 5 bases and J by 7 bases, leaving 14 bases between them. The CDR3: CASSPWDIGEKLFF. The DNA of the CDR3 is TGTGCCAGCAGCCCGTGGGACATTGGTGAAAAACTGTTTTTT.

The chain is built from TRBV6-1 and TRBJ1-3; no firm D call. Trimming took off 7 bases at V and 0 bases at J, with 4 bases between the two ends. Per the germline V gene, CDR1 is MNHNS and CDR2 is SASEGT. The CDR3 runs to 12 residues. In nucleotides, the CDR3 is TGTGCCAGCATGACCTCTGGAAACACCATATATTTT. Translating gives CASMTSGNTIYF.

The chain links TRBV28 to TRBJ1-3; D unclear. CDR1 is MDHEN, CDR2 SYDVKM, per germline. The V end was cut by 4 bases, the J end by 2 bases, with 6 bases between. The CDR3 sequence is 13 residues long. The DNA for the CDR3 is TGTGCCAGCAGTTCCGGGGCTGGAAACACCATATATTTT. It specifies CASSSGAGNTIYF.

The J gene is TRBJ2-1, the V gene TRBV11-2, with 8 nucleotides matching TRBD2. Germline CDR1 and CDR2: SGHAT and FQNNGV. V was clipped by 2 bases and J by 7 bases; unmatched bases: 7. This CDR3 region has 15 residues. CDR3 sequence (DNA): TGTGCCAGCAGCTTAACTAGCGGAGGGATGAATGAGCAGTTCTTC. Its translation: CASSLTSGGMNEQFF. Full variable domain (remainder filled in from reference TRBV11-2 and TRBJ2-1): EAGVAQSPRYKIIEKRQSVAFWCNPISGHATLYWYQQILGQGPKLLIQFQNNGVVDDSQLPKDRFSAERLKGVDSTLKIQPAKLEDSAVYLCASSLTSGGMNEQFFGPGTRLTVL.

This chain links TRBV15 with TRBJ2-7; possibly TRBD1 for D (5 bases). Trimming cost V 5 bases and J 3 bases, with 20 bases left between them. This CDR3 has 16 residues. Per the germline V gene, CDR1 is LNHNV and CDR2 is YYDKDF (reference sequence). CDR3 sequence (DNA): TGTGCCACCAGCTTACGCGCAAGGGGCTCCCTCTACGAGCAGTACTTC. Its protein product is CATSLRARGSLYEQYF. Combining the CDR3 with reference TRBV15 and TRBJ2-7 gives the whole variable domain DAMVIQNPRYQVTQFGKPVTLSCSQTLNHNVMYWYQQKSSQAPKLLFHYYDKDFNNEADTPDNFQSRRPNTSFCFLDIRSPGLGDTAMYLCATSLRARGSLYEQYFGPGTRLTVT.

In regard to this clone: Other DNA sequences in the same sample also yield this CDR3. The chain links TRBV6-6 to TRBJ1-5; 7 nucleotides align to TRBD1. CDR1 MNHNY and CDR2 SVGAGI come from the germline V gene (reference sequence). This CDR3 is built from 14 residues. Losses at the gene ends were 2 bases for V and 2 bases for J; bases not matched to a gene: 0. The CDR3 loop reads CASSYDRGNQPQHF. The CDR3 DNA is TGTGCCAGCAGTTACGACAGGGGCAATCAGCCCCAGCATTTT.

The gene calls are TRBV18 and TRBJ2-3; TRBD2 aligns across 12 bases. The CDR3 spans 15 residues. The J segment lost 4 bases and the V segment lost 4 bases, leaving 3 bases of the junction unmatched. Germline lookup yields CDR1 KGHSH and CDR2 LQKENI. The CDR3 DNA sequence: TGTGCCAGCTCACTTCGACTAGCGGGAGCAGATACGCAGTATTTT. Protein sequence: CASSLRLAGADTQYF.

This chain joins TRBV6-6 and TRBJ1-5, with a weak D call TRBD1 (5 bases). This CDR3 spans 16 amino acids. The germline gives CDR1 MNHNY, CDR2 SVGAGI (reference sequence). Trimming removed 2 bases at V and 7 bases at J, with 18 bases between. DNA of the CDR3: TGTGCCAGCAGTTACCCCCCTGGGGGTGCGGGGCAGCCCCAGCATTTT. Translated, it gives CASSYPPGGAGQPQHF.

This rearrangement joins TRBV11-2 to TRBJ2-3; D is perhaps TRBD2 (5 bases). Looked up from germline, CDR1 is SGHAT and CDR2 is FQNNGV. With 5 bases removed from V and 4 bases from J, the gap between germline ends came to 16 bases. The CDR3 extends over 15 amino acids. CDR3 DNA sequence: TGTGCCAGCAGCCCCGTAGAGGGTTTGCCAGATACGCAGTATTTT. Translating it yields CASSPVEGLPDTQYF.

The V gene is TRBV5-5, the J gene TRBJ2-1; no clear D. V was shortened by 0 bases and J by 5 bases, with 6 bases between the two germline ends. Germline CDR1 and CDR2: SGHKS and YYEKEE (reference sequence). The CDR3 runs to 13 residues. CDR3: CASSLVVDNEQFF. CDR3 sequence (DNA): TGTGCCAGCAGCTTGGTGGTTGACAATGAGCAGTTCTTC.

The rearrangement uses TRBV18 and TRBJ2-7, with a tentative D call TRBD2 (5 bases). CDR3 length: 14 amino acids. From germline, CDR1 is KGHSH and CDR2 LQKENI. Trimming removed 2 bases at V and 1 base at J, with 9 bases between. CDR3 in amino acids: CASSPSSGSYEQYF. The CDR3 DNA reads as TGTGCCAGCTCACCATCCAGCGGTTCCTACGAGCAGTACTTC.

Concerning this clone itself: Within the sample, other DNA sequences also encode this same CDR3. The chain combines TRBV28 with TRBJ1-5; D gene uncertain. The CDR3 runs to 12 residues. Trimming cost V 6 bases and J 0 bases, with 3 bases left between them. CDR1 is MDHEN, CDR2 SYDVKM, per germline. In DNA form, the CDR3 reads TGTGCCAGCAGGTATAGCAATCAGCCCCAGCATTTT. Translating it yields CASRYSNQPQHF.

The chain has TRBV5-4 and TRBJ2-3; 16 nucleotides match TRBD2. Germline V gene lookup returns CDR1 SGHNT and CDR2 YYREEE (reference sequence). The CDR3 runs to 19 residues. V trimming: 0 bases; J trimming: 1 base; junction bases outside the gene matches: 5. The CDR3: CASSLEGLAGGHGTDTQYF. DNA for the CDR3: TGTGCCAGCAGCTTGGAGGGACTAGCGGGAGGGCACGGCACAGATACGCAGTATTTT.

The chain joins TRBV25-1 to TRBJ2-6; no firm D call. Germline values: CDR1 MGHDK, CDR2 SYGVNS. V dropped 6 bases and J dropped 2 bases, with 8 bases sitting between them. CDR3 length equals 14 residues. CDR3 in DNA: TGTGCCAGCAGGTTTGGGGCTGGGGCCAACGTCCTGACTTTC. Translating it yields CASRFGAGANVLTF.

The chain employs TRBV6-1 and TRBJ1-2; possibly TRBD1 for D (6 bases). CDR3 size: 13 residues. The V gene's germline CDR1 is MNHNS and CDR2 SASEGT. V dropped 7 bases and J dropped 4 bases, with 13 bases sitting between them. The CDR3 sequence is CASIPGGGYGYTF. CDR3 DNA sequence: TGTGCCAGCATCCCGGGGGGCGGCTATGGCTACACCTTC.

CDR3 coding DNA: TGCGCCAGCAGCTCAGGGACAGCTTTGAACACTGAAGCTTTCTTT. This encodes CASSSGTALNTEAFF. J is TRBJ1-1 and V is TRBV5-1; 7 nucleotides match TRBD1. J was trimmed by 0 bases and V by 3 bases; bases with no gene match: 5. Germline lookup yields CDR1 SGHRS and CDR2 YFSETQ. The CDR3 is 15 residues long.

The chain recombines TRBV5-1 with TRBJ2-5; D unresolved. Near its end, the DNA agrees better with TRBJ2-7, so the J call may be wrong. Germline V CDR1 and CDR2: SGHRS, YFSETQ. CDR3 length: 14 amino acids. CDR3 DNA: TGCGCCAGCAGCTTGGAACCTCTCTCCTACGAGCAGTACTTC. This gives the protein CASSLEPLSYEQYF.

The genes are TRBV2 and TRBJ2-7; 9 positions match TRBD1. The CDR3 is 14 amino acids. V gave up 5 bases and J gave up 5 bases; unmatched junction bases: 7. The germline V gene encodes CDR1 SNHLY and CDR2 FYNNEI. The CDR3 DNA is TGTGCCAGCAGTCGGCGGACAGGGGTCGACGAGCAGTACTTC. Translating it yields CASSRRTGVDEQYF.

The V call is TRBV27, the J call TRBJ2-7; TRBD1 is a possible D gene (5 bases). CDR1 is MNHEY, CDR2 SMNVEV, per germline (reference sequence). V lost 5 bases and J 3 bases, leaving 14 bases between the germline ends. The CDR3 has 14 amino acids. CDR3 sequence: CASSLTGTDYEQYF. The CDR3 bases are TGTGCCAGCAGTCTTACAGGAACTGACTACGAGCAGTACTTC.

In its sample, this clone was seen once. This chain joins TRBV5-1 and TRBJ2-7; perhaps TRBD2 as D (6 bases). Germline lookup yields CDR1 SGHRS and CDR2 YFSETQ. Trimming took off 4 bases at V and 0 bases at J, with 11 bases between the two ends. This CDR3 region has 14 residues. As DNA, the CDR3 is TGCGCCAGCAGCCCCTTCGGGAGCTCCTACGAGCAGTACTTC. Amino acid sequence: CASSPFGSSYEQYF.

The chain couples TRBV5-1 to TRBJ1-1; D gene unclear. The CDR3 extends over 13 amino acids. V was pared by 4 bases and J by 3 bases, with 10 bases between. Germline V gene data show CDR1 as SGHRS and CDR2 as YFSETQ. In nucleotides, the CDR3 is TGCGCCAGCAGCACGGAGCCTTACACTGAAGCTTTCTTT. Translated, it gives CASSTEPYTEAFF.

The gene calls are TRBV9 and TRBJ1-1; 7 bases are shared with TRBD1. This CDR3 spans 13 amino acids. CDR1 and CDR2 (germline): SGDLS, YYNGEE. J was trimmed by 11 bases and V by 9 bases; bases with no gene match: 16. CDR3 protein: CANNTGEVGPAFF. In nucleotides, the CDR3 is TGTGCCAACAACACAGGGGAGGTTGGTCCGGCTTTCTTT.

The chain couples TRBV12-5 to TRBJ1-2; TRBD1 matches at 9 bases. Germline V gene data show CDR1 as LGHNT and CDR2 as FRNRAP. The CDR3 covers 14 residues. The trim removed 1 base at V and 8 bases at J, leaving 5 bases unmatched. The CDR3: CASGLGTGARGYTF. The CDR3 DNA follows: TGTGCTAGTGGTTTGGGGACAGGGGCTCGCGGCTACACCTTC. Combining the CDR3 with reference TRBV12-5 and TRBJ1-2 gives the whole variable domain DARVTQTPRHKVTEMGQEVTMRCQPILGHNTVFWYRQTMMQGLELLAYFRNRAPLDDSGMPKDRFSAEMPDATLATLKIQPSEPRDSAVYFCASGLGTGARGYTFGSGTRLTVV.

The J gene is TRBJ2-2, the V gene TRBV5-8, with D possibly matching TRBD2 (6 bases). Germline loops: CDR1 SGHTS, CDR2 YDEGEE. V was clipped by 1 base and J by 4 bases, with 14 bases between them. This CDR3 is 16 amino acids long. The CDR3, as DNA: TGTGCCAGCAGCTTGCCCCGAAGGCGGGGCACCGGGGAGCTGTTTTTT. The encoded protein is CASSLPRRRGTGELFF.

The chain links TRBV5-1 to TRBJ2-5; 13 bases are shared with TRBD2. The CDR3 totals 15 residues. With 4 bases clipped from V and 3 bases from J, the junction kept 3 bases outside the gene matches. CDR1 is SGHRS, CDR2 YFSETQ, per germline. The CDR3 region has the DNA TGCGCCAGCAGCCAAGGGACTAGCGGGAAAGAGACCCAGTACTTC. Its translation is CASSQGTSGKETQYF. Variable domain in full (rest from reference TRBV5-1 and TRBJ2-5): KAGVTQTPRYLIKTRGQQVTLSCSPISGHRSVSWYQQTPGQGLQFLFEYFSETQRNKGNFPGRFSGRQFSNSRSEMNVSTLELGDSALYLCASSQGTSGKETQYFGPGTRLLVL.

V usage is TRBV5-1 and J usage is TRBJ1-5, with D tentatively TRBD1 (5 bases). The CDR3 loop spans 15 amino acids. V was pared by 1 base and J by 6 bases, with 14 bases between. Germline CDR1 SGHRS, CDR2 YFSETQ. For the CDR3, the DNA is TGCGCCAGCAGCTTGAACGAGGGACGAGGTCAGCCCCAGCATTTT. Translated, it gives CASSLNEGRGQPQHF.

The genes are TRBV7-9 and TRBJ2-1; 7 bases line up with TRBD1. The CDR3 length is 14 residues. J gave up 7 bases and V 3 bases, and 6 bases lay outside the gene matches. Germline assignment: CDR1 SEHNR and CDR2 FQNEAQ (reference sequence). The CDR3, as DNA: TGTGCCAGCAGCTTGACAGGGATTTTAAATGAGCAGTTCTTC. This translates into CASSLTGILNEQFF.

The chain employs TRBV29-1 and TRBJ1-2; 7 bases agree with TRBD1. Germline V gives CDR1 SQVTM, CDR2 ANQGSEA. J lost 7 bases, V lost 1 base, and 18 bases had no gene match. The CDR3 sequence is 17 residues long. CDR3 coding DNA: TGCAGCGTTGAAGGCGGAGCAGGGGGGCCACAAAATGGTGGCTACACCTTC. Translated: CSVEGGAGGPQNGGYTF.